The source of this TCR beta chain is a study of human T cells and chemical hapten exposure. Study as a whole: Patients were mainly female, each with alopecia areata, totalis or universalis.

Study results and caveats: Controls formed significantly fewer large CDR3 similarity clusters than expanded TCRs did.

Between the trimmed V and J ends, which lost 4 bases and 5 bases, there was a span of 15 bases. CDR1 is LGHNA and CDR2 is YSLEER in the germline V gene. CDR3 length equals 15 residues. This clonotype was counted between two and nine times. Its antigen is still unknown. From the RACE reads, TCRdb called clonotypes with MiXCR, one entry per CDR3 protein. The profile shows 85,000 to 90,000 distinct CDR3 sequences, 8% to 10% of them singletons. The sample's time point: pre-sensitization, week 0. Stated treatment: therapeutic diphenylcyclopropenone sensitization with weekly scalp DPC. Blood sampling preceded each patch test application. Donors were 18 to 70-year-old alopecia patients suitable for DPC.

Sequencing used whole blood, obtained in connection with sensitization to the hapten diphenylcyclopropenone (DPC). The TCR was taken from a woman aged 40 to 49 with alopecia areata. Some clones in this sample may be carry-over from other donors' samples. The V and J genes are TRBV4-3 and TRBJ2-1; D is possibly TRBD2 (5 bases). CDR3 DNA sequence: TGCGCCAGCAGCCCAAGAGAGGGATGGCACAATGAGCAGTTCTTC. Protein: CASSPREGWHNEQFF.